The clone carrying this T cell receptor (beta chain) was observed at least ten times. Antigen specificity is unknown. The data originate from a study of response to subunit inactivated influenza vaccine. Study outcomes and limitations: Seasonal influenza vaccination, on each occasion, was suggested by the authors to recruit few new T cells.

TCRdb itself ran the RT-PCR reads through MiXCR, one entry per CDR3 protein. Of 700,000 to 900,000 distinct CDR3 sequences listed, about 20% were seen once; the top ten hold 10%. CDR3 size: 14 residues. V trimming: 6 bases; J trimming: 6 bases; junction bases outside the gene matches: 6. The specimen was PBMCs from blood, collected roughly 5 days after vaccination. The origin of this receptor is a middle-aged man who received an inactivated influenza vaccine. V is TRBV12-3 or TRBV12-4 and J is TRBJ2-1; 9 bases align to TRBD1. The CDR3 here is CASSLQGAPNEQFF. The CDR3 nucleotides read TGTGCCAGCAGCCTACAGGGGGCACCCAATGAGCAGTTCTTC.